These 22 T cell receptor beta chains share one sample of origin, sequenced in a study of blood T cells in healthy people across ages. Next came a second PCR, run for 7 to 11 cycles, which used a sample-barcoded 5' primer along with a J-beta primer mix. TCRdb ran MiXCR on the 5' RACE reads and lists one entry per CDR3 protein. Among hundreds of thousands of distinct CDR3 sequences listed, under 80% were seen once. Material for sequencing was blood. The source is a man aged 25-45 years in good health.

This clonotype was seen a single time. For the CDR3, the DNA is TGTGCCAGCACCACCTTAGCAGATACGCAGTATTTT. This sequence encodes CASTTLADTQYF. The rearrangement uses TRBV11-2 and TRBJ2-3; unclear D gene. The CDR3 is 12 residues long. CDR1 SGHAT and CDR2 FQNNGV come from the germline V gene. V was trimmed by 7 bases and J by 4 bases, leaving 9 bases between them.

This clonotype was seen a few times. The chain uses TRBV28 and TRBJ2-5; the match to TRBD1 covers 10 bases. The V and J ends lost 4 bases and 0 bases, in that order; junction bases with no gene match: 5. The V gene's germline CDR1 is MDHEN and CDR2 SYDVKM. The CDR3 contains 16 residues. CDR3 bases: TGTGCCAGCAGTTCCCCCGGGACAGGGGACCAAGAGACCCAGTACTTC. This codes for CASSSPGTGDQETQYF.

This chain connects TRBV15 to TRBJ2-7, with TRBD1 matching over 10 bases. The ends lost 5 bases at V and 6 bases at J; junction bases unmatched: 4. Germline V gene data show CDR1 as LNHNV and CDR2 as YYDKDF (reference sequence). The CDR3 length is 13 residues. The CDR3 DNA follows: TGTGCCACCAGCTACGGGACAGGGGTCGAGCAGTACTTC. Protein sequence: CATSYGTGVEQYF.

This sequence joins TRBV6-2 or TRBV6-3 and TRBJ2-4; 7 nucleotides align to TRBD1. Germline V gene data show CDR1 as MNHEY and CDR2 as SVGEGT. With 5 bases clipped from V and 4 bases from J, the junction kept 14 bases outside the gene matches. CDR3 length equals 17 residues. The CDR3, as DNA: TGTGCCAGCAGTCTGTACTCCGTTAGACAGGGAAAAAACATTCAGTACTTC. Translating gives CASSLYSVRQGKNIQYF.

The genes are TRBV2 and TRBJ2-1; 10 bases agree with TRBD1. The CDR3 length is 19 residues. Per the germline V gene, CDR1 is SNHLY and CDR2 is FYNNEI. V lost 7 bases, J lost 2 bases, and 17 bases stayed unmatched. The CDR3 is CASNSNPGQGSSTYNEQFF. The CDR3 DNA is TGTGCCAGCAATTCTAACCCGGGACAGGGGTCATCAACCTACAATGAGCAGTTCTTC.

The J gene is TRBJ2-1, the V gene TRBV6-1; D not resolved. Germline CDR1 and CDR2: MNHNS and SASEGT. The CDR3 is made up of 12 amino acids. Deletions cut 5 bases from V and 6 bases from J, with 8 bases between. Here the CDR3 reads CASSLLSNEQFF. CDR3 in DNA: TGTGCCAGCAGTCTACTGAGCAATGAGCAGTTCTTC.

This rearrangement joins TRBV4-3 to TRBJ2-1, with 11 bases matching TRBD2. In germline, CDR1 is LGHNA, CDR2 YSLEER. Losses at the gene ends were 4 bases for V and 8 bases for J; bases not matched to a gene: 13. There are 17 residues in the CDR3. CDR3 DNA sequence: TGCGCCAGCAGCCCACAACGGTTGGGACTAGCGGCCGATGAGCAGTTCTTC. Amino acids: CASSPQRLGLAADEQFF.

V is TRBV9 and J is TRBJ2-7; 7 nucleotides match TRBD2. The DNA end is a closer match to TRBJ2-4, so the J assignment may be wrong. The CDR3 totals 13 residues. Germline loops: CDR1 SGDLS, CDR2 YYNGEE. Here the CDR3 DNA reads TGTGCCAGCAGCGTCTCTGGGAGGGACATTCAGTACTTC. As protein: CASSVSGRDIQYF.

The rearrangement joins TRBV28 to TRBJ2-5; D is possibly TRBD1 (6 bases). The J call may be mistaken, given a closer DNA end match to TRBJ2-7. Germline CDR1 is MDHEN and CDR2 is SYDVKM. The CDR3 has 14 residues. The CDR3 spells CASSFLQGSDEQYF. CDR3 sequence (DNA): TGTGCCAGCAGTTTCTTACAGGGTTCCGACGAGCAGTACTTC.

This chain joins TRBV13 and TRBJ1-5, with D uncertain. The V gene's germline CDR1 is PRHDT and CDR2 FYEKMQ (reference sequence). This CDR3 comprises 14 residues. The V end lost 0 bases, the J end lost 9 bases, and 12 bases lay between the germline ends. The CDR3 DNA reads TGTGCCAGCAGCTTAGGGTCGGCTCGCGGGCCCCAGCATTTT. Protein sequence: CASSLGSARGPQHF.

This clonotype has a single count. A junction end diverges from the germline sequence, so it may reflect a read error. J is TRBJ2-7 and V is TRBV7-3, with 9 bases matching TRBD1. Germline lookup yields CDR1 SGHTA and CDR2 FQGTGA. This CDR3 is 13 amino acids long. The CDR3 sequence is CASSPGQGYERYF. The CDR3 DNA reads TGTGCCAGCAGCCCGGGACAGGGTTACGAGCGGTACTTC.

The chain has TRBV7-2 and TRBJ2-1, with D perhaps given as TRBD1 or TRBD2 (6 bases each). Matching the DNA end better, TRBJ2-7 makes the J call doubtful. The V gene's germline CDR1 is SGHTA and CDR2 FQGNSA. This CDR3 contains 17 residues. CDR3 in amino acids: CASSLGYSGGPSGKQYF. Here the CDR3 DNA reads TGTGCCAGCAGCTTAGGTTATAGTGGGGGGCCGTCAGGCAAGCAGTACTTC.

The chain carries TRBV12-3 or TRBV12-4 and TRBJ1-2, with a tentative D call TRBD1 (5 bases). V shed 7 bases and J shed 8 bases, with 17 bases lying between them. CDR3 length equals 13 residues. Here the CDR3 DNA reads TGTGCCAGCACCTTGGGAGGGGATCTCGGCTACACCTTC. It translates to CASTLGGDLGYTF.

The chain has TRBV29-1 and TRBJ2-1; 16 nucleotides agree with TRBD2. This CDR3 has 15 amino acids. V lost 6 bases, J lost 4 bases, and 3 bases stayed unmatched. Germline CDR1 is SQVTM and CDR2 is ANQGSEA. The CDR3 nucleotides read TGCAGCGTGGGGACTAGCGGGGGGGGTTACAATGAGCAGTTCTTC. Residues: CSVGTSGGGYNEQFF.

The table lists this clonotype with a few counts. This chain connects TRBV20-1 to TRBJ2-7; D may correspond to TRBD1 or TRBD2 (5 bases each). Germline values: CDR1 DFQATT, CDR2 SNEGSKA (reference sequence). With 1 base removed from V and 2 bases from J, the gap between germline ends came to 9 bases. This CDR3 spans 13 amino acids. The CDR3 DNA reads as TGCAGTGCTAGAGTGAGGGGTACCTACGAGCAGTACTTC. Protein sequence: CSARVRGTYEQYF.

The chain uses TRBV3-1 and TRBJ2-3, with 9 bases aligning to TRBD1. The CDR3 sequence is 18 residues long. CDR1 and CDR2 from the germline V gene are LGHDT and YNNKEL (reference sequence). V trimming: 7 bases; J trimming: 0 bases; junction bases outside the gene matches: 14. CDR3 sequence: CASKKTGGGWYSTDTQYF. CDR3 nucleotides: TGTGCCAGCAAAAAGACAGGGGGAGGGTGGTATAGCACAGATACGCAGTATTTT.

This clonotype was seen just once. V is TRBV24-1 and J is TRBJ2-1; no definite D call. The CDR3 spans 11 residues. Trimming left V 3 bases short and J 8 bases short, with 4 bases between. Germline V CDR1 and CDR2: KGHDR, SFDVKD. DNA of the CDR3: TGTGCCACCAGTGATAGGGATGAGCAGTTCTTC. Its protein is CATSDRDEQFF.

The V and J genes are TRBV4-3 and TRBJ2-6; TRBD1 agrees at 7 bases. This CDR3 comprises 14 residues. The J segment lost 9 bases and the V segment lost 3 bases, leaving 5 bases of the junction unmatched. Germline V gene sequence: CDR1 LGHNA, CDR2 YSLEER. CDR3 sequence reads: CASSQTGQLNVLTF. The DNA of the CDR3 is TGCGCCAGCAGCCAGACGGGACAGCTCAACGTCCTGACTTTC.

The CDR3 nucleotides are TGTGCCAGCAGCCAAGATCCCCTAGCCAGAGAGACCCAGTACTTC. It yields the protein CASSQDPLARETQYF. This chain links TRBV3-1 with TRBJ2-7; weak D call: TRBD2 (5 bases). Judging by the DNA end, TRBJ2-5 fits better; the J call may be wrong. CDR1 is LGHDT, CDR2 YNNKEL, per germline (reference sequence). The length of the CDR3 is 15 residues.

This clonotype has more than one count but fewer than ten. The CDR3 DNA reads TGTGCCACCGGGGGACAGGACCAAGAGACCCAGTACTTC. This encodes CATGGQDQETQYF. This chain connects TRBV15 to TRBJ2-5; 8 positions match TRBD1. Germline V gene sequence: CDR1 LNHNV, CDR2 YYDKDF (reference sequence). The length of the CDR3 is 13 residues. The J segment lost 0 bases and the V segment lost 8 bases, leaving 2 bases of the junction unmatched.

This clonotype occurred a few times. The chain joins TRBV27 to TRBJ2-6; D gene ambiguous. Trimming took off 8 bases at V and 0 bases at J, with 11 bases between the two ends. The length of the CDR3 is 15 residues. Germline V lookup: CDR1 MNHEY, CDR2 SMNVEV (reference sequence). The CDR3 loop reads CASGSHISGANVLTF. Written as DNA, the CDR3 is TGTGCCAGCGGCAGCCATATCTCTGGGGCCAACGTCCTGACTTTC.

This clonotype was seen once. The genes are TRBV7-9 and TRBJ1-1, with D perhaps matching TRBD1 (5 bases). The CDR3 is 13 residues long. The V end was cut by 1 base, the J end by 7 bases, with 10 bases between. Germline V gene data show CDR1 as SEHNR and CDR2 as FQNEAQ (reference sequence). The CDR3 sequence is CASSLEEGSEAFF. As DNA, the CDR3 is TGTGCCAGCAGCTTAGAGGAGGGGAGTGAAGCTTTCTTT.